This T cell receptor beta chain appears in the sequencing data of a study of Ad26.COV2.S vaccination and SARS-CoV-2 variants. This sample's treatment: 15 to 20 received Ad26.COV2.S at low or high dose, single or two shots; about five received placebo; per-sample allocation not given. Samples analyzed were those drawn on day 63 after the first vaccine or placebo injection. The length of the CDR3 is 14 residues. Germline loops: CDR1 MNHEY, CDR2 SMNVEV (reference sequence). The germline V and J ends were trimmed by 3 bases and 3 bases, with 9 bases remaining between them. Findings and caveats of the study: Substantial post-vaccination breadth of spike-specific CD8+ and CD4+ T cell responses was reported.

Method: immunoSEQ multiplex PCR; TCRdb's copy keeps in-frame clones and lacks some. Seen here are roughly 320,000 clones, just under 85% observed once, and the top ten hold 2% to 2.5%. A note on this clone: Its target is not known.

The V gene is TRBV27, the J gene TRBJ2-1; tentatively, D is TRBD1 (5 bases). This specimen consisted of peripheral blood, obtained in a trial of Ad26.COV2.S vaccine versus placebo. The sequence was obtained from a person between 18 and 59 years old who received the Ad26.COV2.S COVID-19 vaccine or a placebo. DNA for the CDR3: TGTGCCAGCAGTTTGGCAGGGTACTACAATGAGCAGTTCTTC. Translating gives CASSLAGYYNEQFF.